This TCR beta chain originates from a study of radiotherapy plus CTLA-4 blockade in lung cancer. Study-level findings and limits: The study found tumor-derived TCR clones expanded in blood after radiotherapy plus ipilimumab.

Trimming left V 3 bases short and J 3 bases short, with 14 bases between. Germline assignment: CDR1 MGHDK and CDR2 SYGVNS. The CDR3 is 15 residues long. To note about this clone: Its cognate antigen is unknown.

Sequencing used immunoSEQ multiplex PCR; TCRdb keeps in-frame clones, though not all of them. The repertoire holds just under 60,000 clones, around 68% seen once, with approximately 8.3% in the top ten. This chain links TRBV25-1 with TRBJ2-5; tentative D call: TRBD2 (5 bases). The origin of this receptor is a human donor with non-small cell lung cancer whose response to radiotherapy plus ipilimumab could not be evaluated. The specimen comprised peripheral blood, sampled from a patient treated with radiotherapy plus ipilimumab. The CDR3 nucleotides read TGTGCCAGCAGTGACCTTGGACTCCGAAAAGAGACCCAGTACTTC. Its protein is CASSDLGLRKETQYF.